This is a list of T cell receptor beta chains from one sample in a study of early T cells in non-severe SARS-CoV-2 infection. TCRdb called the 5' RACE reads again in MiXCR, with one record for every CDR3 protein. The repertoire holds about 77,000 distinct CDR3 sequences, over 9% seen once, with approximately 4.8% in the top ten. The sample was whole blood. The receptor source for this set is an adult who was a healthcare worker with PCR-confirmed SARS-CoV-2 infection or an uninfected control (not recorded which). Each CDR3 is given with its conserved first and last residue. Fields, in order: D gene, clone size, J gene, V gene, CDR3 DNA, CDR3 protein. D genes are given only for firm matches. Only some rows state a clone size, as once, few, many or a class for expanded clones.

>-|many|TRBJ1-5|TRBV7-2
TGTGCCAGCAGCTTAGGGATAAATCAGCCCCAGCATTTT
CASSLGINQPQHF
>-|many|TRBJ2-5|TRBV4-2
TGTGCCAGCAGCCAAGTTGGTAGTCAAGAGACCCAGTACTTC
CASSQVGSQETQYF
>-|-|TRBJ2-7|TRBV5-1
TGCGCCAGCAGCGACGAGACGGGGTTTTCCTACGAGCAGTACTTC
CASSDETGFSYEQYF
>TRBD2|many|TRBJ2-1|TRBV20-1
TGCAGTGCTAAGGTTAGCGGGCTCCTAACCTACAATGAGCAGTTCTTC
CSAKVSGLLTYNEQFF
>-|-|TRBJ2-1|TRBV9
TGTGCCAGCAGCGTACGACAGTACAATGAGCAGTTCTTC
CASSVRQYNEQFF
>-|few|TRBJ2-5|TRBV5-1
TGCGCCAGCAGCCGGGCCCTTGGGGGAGAGACCCAGTACTTC
CASSRALGGETQYF
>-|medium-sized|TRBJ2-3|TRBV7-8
TGTGCCAGCAGCTTAGAGGCGAGAGGGAGGCCAGATACGCAGTATTTT
CASSLEARGRPDTQYF
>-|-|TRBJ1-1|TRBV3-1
TGTGCCAGCAGCCAAGATCGGATGAACACTGAAGCTTTCTTT
CASSQDRMNTEAFF
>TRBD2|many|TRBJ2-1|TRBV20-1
TGCAGTGCTTTGCCGCGGACTAGCGGGAGTTCGGAGCAGTTCTTC
CSALPRTSGSSEQFF
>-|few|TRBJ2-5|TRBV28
TGTGCCAGCAGTTTGGATAGGACAGCTGTGCACAAGTACCAAGAGACCCAGTACTTC
CASSLDRTAVHKYQETQYF
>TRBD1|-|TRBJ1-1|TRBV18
TGTGCCAGCTCACCCTCGACAGGGATGATCACTGAAGCTTTCTTT
CASSPSTGMITEAFF
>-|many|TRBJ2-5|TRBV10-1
TGCGCCAGCACTATCCCGCCAACTCTACAAGAGACCCAGTACTTC
CASTIPPTLQETQYF
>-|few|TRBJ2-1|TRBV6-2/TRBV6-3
TGTGCCAGCAGGGTAGGAGGTACTGAGCAGTTCTTC
CASRVGGTEQFF
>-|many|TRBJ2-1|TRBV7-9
TGTGCCAGCAGCTTAGCGGGGTTAGCGGCCCATGAGCAGTTCTTC
CASSLAGLAAHEQFF
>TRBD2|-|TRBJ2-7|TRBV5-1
TGCGCCAGCAGCTCAGCGGGAGTGTACGAGCAGTACTTC
CASSSAGVYEQYF
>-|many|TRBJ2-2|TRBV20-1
TGCAGTGCTAGAGAATGGGGCACCGGGGAGCTGTTTTTT
CSAREWGTGELFF
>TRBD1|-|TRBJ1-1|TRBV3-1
TGTGCCAGCAGCCGCCCAGGGGGGCAGAACACTGAAGCTTTCTTT
CASSRPGGQNTEAFF
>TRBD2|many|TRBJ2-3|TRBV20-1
TGCAGTGCTACTAGCGGGAGTTCCCGCCGCACAGATACGCAGTATTTT
CSATSGSSRRTDTQYF
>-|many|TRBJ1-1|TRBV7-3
TGTGCCAGCAGCTTAACGCGGGGGAACACTGAAGCTTTCTTT
CASSLTRGNTEAFF
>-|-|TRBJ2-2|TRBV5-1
TGCGCCAGCAGCTTCGACACATACACCGGGGAGCTGTTTTTT
CASSFDTYTGELFF
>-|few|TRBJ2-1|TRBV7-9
TGTGCCAGCAGCTTACGGGGTCCAGTAAGGAATGAGCAGTTCTTC
CASSLRGPVRNEQFF
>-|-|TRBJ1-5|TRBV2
TGTGCCAGCAGTGATGGAAGATATAGCAATCAGCCCCAGCATTTT
CASSDGRYSNQPQHF
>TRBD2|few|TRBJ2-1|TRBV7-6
TGTGCCAGCAGCTTCGGGGGACTAGTCCAATACAATGAGCAGTTCTTC
CASSFGGLVQYNEQFF
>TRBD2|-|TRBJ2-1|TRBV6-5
TGTGCCAGCAGTTGGGGACTAGCGGGTACTTACAATGAGCAGTTCTTC
CASSWGLAGTYNEQFF
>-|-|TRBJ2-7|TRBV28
TGTGCCAGCAGTTTAGGAGGGGGGGGCGCCGAGCAGTACTTC
CASSLGGGGAEQYF
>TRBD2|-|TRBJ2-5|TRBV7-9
TGTGCCAGCAGCACATCTAGCGGGAGGGAGACCCAGTACTTC
CASSTSSGRETQYF
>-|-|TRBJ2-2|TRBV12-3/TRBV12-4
TGTGCCAGCAGCCCCGAGTGGGCCGGGGAGCTGTTTTTT
CASSPEWAGELFF
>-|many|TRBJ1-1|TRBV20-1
TGCAGTGCTAGAGGGGCTACTGAAGCTTTCTTT
CSARGATEAFF
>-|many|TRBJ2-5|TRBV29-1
TGCAGCGTTGCGGGGGGCTTCGGGACCCAGTACTTC
CSVAGGFGTQYF
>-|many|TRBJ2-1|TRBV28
TGTGCCAGCAGTTTCCATGCTTTGACGAAACGGCCTAGTGAGCAGTTCTTC
CASSFHALTKRPSEQFF
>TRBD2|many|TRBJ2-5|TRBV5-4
TGTGCCAGCGGGCTCAGCGGGAGGATGGGGCAAGAGACCCAGTACTTC
CASGLSGRMGQETQYF
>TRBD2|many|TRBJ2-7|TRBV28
TGTGCCAGCAATATACTAGCGGGAGGCCCCTACGAGCAGTACTTC
CASNILAGGPYEQYF